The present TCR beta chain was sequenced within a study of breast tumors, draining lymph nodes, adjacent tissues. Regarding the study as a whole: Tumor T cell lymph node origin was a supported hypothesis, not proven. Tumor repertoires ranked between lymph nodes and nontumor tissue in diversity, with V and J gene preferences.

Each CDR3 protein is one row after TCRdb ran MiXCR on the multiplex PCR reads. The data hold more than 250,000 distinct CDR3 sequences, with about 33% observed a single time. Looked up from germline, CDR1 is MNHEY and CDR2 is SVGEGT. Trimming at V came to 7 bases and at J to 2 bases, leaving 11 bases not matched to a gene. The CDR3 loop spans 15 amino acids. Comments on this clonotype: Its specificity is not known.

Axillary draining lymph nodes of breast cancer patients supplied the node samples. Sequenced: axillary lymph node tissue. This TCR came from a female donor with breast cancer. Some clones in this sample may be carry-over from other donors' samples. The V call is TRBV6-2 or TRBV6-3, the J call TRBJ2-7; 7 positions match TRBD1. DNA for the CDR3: TGTGCCAGCATCCAATCCGGGACAGAGACCTACGAGCAGTACTTC. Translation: CASIQSGTETYEQYF.